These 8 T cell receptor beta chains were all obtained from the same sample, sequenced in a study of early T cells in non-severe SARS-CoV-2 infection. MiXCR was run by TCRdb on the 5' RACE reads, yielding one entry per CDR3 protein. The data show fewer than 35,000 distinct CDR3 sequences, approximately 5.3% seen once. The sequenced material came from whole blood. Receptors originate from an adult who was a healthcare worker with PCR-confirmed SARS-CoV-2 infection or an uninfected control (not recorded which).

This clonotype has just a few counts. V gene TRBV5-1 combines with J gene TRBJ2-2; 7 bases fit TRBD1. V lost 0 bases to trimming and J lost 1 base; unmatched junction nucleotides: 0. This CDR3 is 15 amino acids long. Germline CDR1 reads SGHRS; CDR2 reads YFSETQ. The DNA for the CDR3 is TGCGCCAGCAGCTTGGGGACAGGGAACACCGGGGAGCTGTTTTTT. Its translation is CASSLGTGNTGELFF.

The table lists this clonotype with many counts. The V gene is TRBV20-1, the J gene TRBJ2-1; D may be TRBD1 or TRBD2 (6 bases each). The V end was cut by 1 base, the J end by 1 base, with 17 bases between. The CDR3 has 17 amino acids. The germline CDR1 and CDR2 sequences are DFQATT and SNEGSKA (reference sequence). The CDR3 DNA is TGCAGTGCTAGAGGCCCTCGTAGGGGGGCATCCTACAATGAGCAGTTCTTC. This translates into CSARGPRRGASYNEQFF.

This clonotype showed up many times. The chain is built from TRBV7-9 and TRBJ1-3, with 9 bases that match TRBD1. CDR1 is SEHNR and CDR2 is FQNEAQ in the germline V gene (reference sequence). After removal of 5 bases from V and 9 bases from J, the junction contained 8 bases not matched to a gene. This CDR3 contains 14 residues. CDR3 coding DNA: TGTGCCAGCAGCCCACAGGGGGCTTCCTCCACCATATATTTT. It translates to CASSPQGASSTIYF. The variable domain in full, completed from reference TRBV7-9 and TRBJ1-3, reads DTGVSQNPRHKITKRGQNVTFRCDPISEHNRLYWYRQTLGQGPEFLTYFQNEAQLEKSRLLSDRFSAERPKGSFSTLEIQRTEQGDSAMYLCASSPQGASSTIYFGEGSWLTVV.

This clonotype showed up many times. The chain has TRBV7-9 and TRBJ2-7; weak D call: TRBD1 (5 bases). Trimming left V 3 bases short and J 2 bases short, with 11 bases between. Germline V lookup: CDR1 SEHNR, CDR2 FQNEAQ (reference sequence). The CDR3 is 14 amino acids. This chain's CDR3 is CASSLATAPYEQYF. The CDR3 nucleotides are TGTGCCAGCAGCTTGGCGACAGCTCCCTACGAGCAGTACTTC. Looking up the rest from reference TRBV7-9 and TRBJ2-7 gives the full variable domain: DTGVSQNPRHKITKRGQNVTFRCDPISEHNRLYWYRQTLGQGPEFLTYFQNEAQLEKSRLLSDRFSAERPKGSFSTLEIQRTEQGDSAMYLCASSLATAPYEQYFGPGTRLTVT.

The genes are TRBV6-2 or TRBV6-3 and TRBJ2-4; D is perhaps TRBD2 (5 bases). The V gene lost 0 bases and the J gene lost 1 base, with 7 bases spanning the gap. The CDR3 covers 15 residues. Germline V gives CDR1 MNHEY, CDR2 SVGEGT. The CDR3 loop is CASSYSGGAKNIQYF. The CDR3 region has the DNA TGTGCCAGCAGTTACTCAGGCGGGGCCAAAAACATTCAGTACTTC.

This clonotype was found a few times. CDR3 nucleotide sequence: TGTGCCAGCAGTTTGGGGTCAGGGAGGGAGCAGTACTTC. Amino acids: CASSLGSGREQYF. The rearrangement links TRBV28 to TRBJ2-7; D is possibly TRBD2 (6 bases). The CDR3 spans 13 residues. Trimming removed 3 bases from V and 7 bases from J, with 13 bases in between. The germline V gene has CDR1 MDHEN and CDR2 SYDVKM.

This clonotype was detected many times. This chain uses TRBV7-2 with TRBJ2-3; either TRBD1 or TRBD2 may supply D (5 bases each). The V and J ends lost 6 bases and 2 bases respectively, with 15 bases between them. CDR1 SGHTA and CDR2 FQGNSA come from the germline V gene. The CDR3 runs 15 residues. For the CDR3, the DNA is TGTGCCAGCAGTCGCACCGGGACCTACACAGATACGCAGTATTTT. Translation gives CASSRTGTYTDTQYF.

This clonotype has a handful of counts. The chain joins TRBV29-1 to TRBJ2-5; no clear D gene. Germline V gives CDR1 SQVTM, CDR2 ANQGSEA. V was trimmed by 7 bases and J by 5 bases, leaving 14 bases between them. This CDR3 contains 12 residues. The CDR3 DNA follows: TGCAGCGCAACCCGGTCTCGGGAGACCCAGTACTTC. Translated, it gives CSATRSRETQYF. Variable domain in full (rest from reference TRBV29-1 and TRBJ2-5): SAVISQKPSRDICQRGTSLTIQCQVDSQVTMMFWYRQQPGQSLTLIATANQGSEATYESGFVIDKFPISRPNLTFSTLTVSNMSPEDSSIYLCSATRSRETQYFGPGTRLLVL.